This T cell receptor (beta chain) was identified during a study of cytomegalovirus exposure and HLA in healthy donors. V lost 1 base and J 2 bases, leaving 9 bases between the germline ends. Germline values: CDR1 KGHSH, CDR2 LQKENI. There are 14 residues in the CDR3. Donors in the study were healthy people who gave bone marrow. PCR used 60 Vbeta primers and 13 Jbeta primers. TCRdb's table, derived via immunoSEQ multiplex PCR, lists solely in-frame clones and lacks some. This table has about 97,000 clones, less than 80% appearing once. Notes on this clone: The antigen is undetermined.

Study-wide results and limits: Of the V segments, some could not be distinguished, including TRBV6-2 and TRBV6-3, and were excluded. In a later analysis, TCR beta V- and J-gene trimming was associated with a missense DCLRE1C variant. Later analysis placed DRB1 highest and HLA-C lowest in TCR association rates, which differed by HLA locus.

The origin of this receptor is a man aged 35 to 55 in good health and CMV-seronegative. The sequenced material came from PBMCs. J is TRBJ2-7 and V is TRBV18; maybe TRBD2 (5 bases). CDR3 amino acids: CASSPRRGPYEQYF. CDR3 DNA sequence: TGTGCCAGCTCACCACGTCGGGGTCCCTACGAGCAGTACTTC.